This note documents a single T cell receptor beta chain sequence. Its antigen specificity is not known. No much larger clone is present one base from it, and per-base qualities are unavailable. To prepare the library, the immunoSEQ multiplex PCR assay was applied. The deep sequencing platform assayed approximately 100,000 TCR templates per sample. Genomic DNA extracted from sorted T cells was used for TCRbeta CDR3 sequencing. Processing in the source paper ran as follows. The R programming language was used for clonal analysis of TCRbeta CDR3 data. Alloreactive CD4+ and CD8+ clones were identified by comparing unstimulated samples to CFSE-low samples taken after the reaction. Regulatory or non-regulatory origin of alloreactive CD4+ clones was assigned by matching sequences to the sorted unstimulated Treg and non-Treg repertoires. TCRdb carries this immuneACCESS record with in-frame sequences only. Its versions omit some clonotypes, under half of them owing to an unresolved V gene in the studies checked, with the rest unexplained. Clone size and the V and J calls come from that table; the DNA yielded D and trimming. A total of over 11,000 clones appear in this sample, approximately 49% of them only once. Roughly 9.5% of the sample belongs to the ten largest clones.

The data were taken from a study of siplizumab effects on memory and regulatory T cells (dated by TCRdb to about 2019). Describing the broader study: Across 8 or 9 responder-stimulator pairs, mixed lymphocyte reactions were run in pairs, about 1 with siplizumab at about 1.1 ug/mL and about 1 without drug. The effect of the anti-CD2 antibody siplizumab on alloreactive T-cell subsets was examined in allogeneic mixed lymphocyte reactions constructed from human PBMCs. The full study reports these points: A naive or memory phenotype could not be assigned to roughly 80-95% of proliferating CD4+ or CD8+ clones. Among mappable alloreactive CD4+ clones, an average Treg-derived fraction of almost 70% was observed with siplizumab, compared with 26.9% in control reactions. Because sequences at frequencies below about 10^-5 were poorly captured, only a minor fraction of alloreactive clones could be mapped back to unstimulated subsets. Unstimulated naive T cells appeared more diverse than memory T cells, and naive cells seemed to contribute substantially to the alloresponse. Whether proliferating Tregs from siplizumab cultures actually had suppressive function was not functionally confirmed. The cumulative frequency of alloreactive sequences that could be traced back to unstimulated CD4+ memory T cells was significantly reduced by siplizumab.

For approximately six days, cells in the mixed lymphocyte reaction were kept in coculture at 37 degrees C. Responder PBMCs were labelled with CFSE and stimulator PBMCs were labelled with Violet Dye, after which the responder and stimulator PBMCs were mixed at a 1:1 ratio. TCRbeta CDR3 sequencing was performed on sorted unstimulated T cells and on proliferating T cells recovered from mixed lymphocyte reactions. Fresh whole blood from approximately 10 HLA-typed healthy donors was used to isolate PBMCs. After the mixed lymphocyte reaction, proliferating CFSE-low responder T cells were FACS-sorted for TCR sequencing. The clonotype originates from a human donor in good health; the cells came from an allogeneic mixed lymphocyte reaction. Sequencing was carried out using CFSE-low (dividing) CD4+ T cells sorted from an allogeneic mixed lymphocyte reaction.

For the CDR3, the sequence is CASSLSGVGETQYF. The DNA is as follows: TGTGCCAGCAGCCTCTCGGGAGTAGGAGAGACCCAGTACTTC. The V and J genes are TRBV9 and TRBJ2-5; perhaps TRBD2 is the D gene, with 6 bases matching. V is shortened by 4 bases, J by 4 bases, and the region joining them spans 14 bases. Per the germline V gene, SGDLS is the CDR1 and YYNGEE is the CDR2. The CDR3 spans 14 residues, from the cysteine through the phenylalanine. Only CDR3 DNA is held: 42 bases, read in frame from base 1.